This TCR beta chain was identified during a study of long-term antiretroviral therapy in people with HIV. They ran version v3.0 of the immunoSEQ assay at survey level. Produced via immunoSEQ multiplex PCR; TCRdb's table is partial and in-frame only. This table holds approximately 20,000 clones, just over 75% found once. The starting material was unsorted PBMCs, obtained 2.2 years after starting antiretroviral therapy. The clonotype was recovered from a man in his forties or fifties with HIV.

The CDR3 sequence: CASSRWKGRQTEAFF. The CDR3 DNA follows: TGTGCCAGCAGTCGCTGGAAGGGCCGCCAGACTGAAGCTTTCTTT. The rearrangement links TRBV6-1 to TRBJ1-1; no clear D. V lost 5 bases and J lost 5, with 18 bases in between. The CDR3 consists of 15 residues. Germline V gives CDR1 MNHNS, CDR2 SASEGT.